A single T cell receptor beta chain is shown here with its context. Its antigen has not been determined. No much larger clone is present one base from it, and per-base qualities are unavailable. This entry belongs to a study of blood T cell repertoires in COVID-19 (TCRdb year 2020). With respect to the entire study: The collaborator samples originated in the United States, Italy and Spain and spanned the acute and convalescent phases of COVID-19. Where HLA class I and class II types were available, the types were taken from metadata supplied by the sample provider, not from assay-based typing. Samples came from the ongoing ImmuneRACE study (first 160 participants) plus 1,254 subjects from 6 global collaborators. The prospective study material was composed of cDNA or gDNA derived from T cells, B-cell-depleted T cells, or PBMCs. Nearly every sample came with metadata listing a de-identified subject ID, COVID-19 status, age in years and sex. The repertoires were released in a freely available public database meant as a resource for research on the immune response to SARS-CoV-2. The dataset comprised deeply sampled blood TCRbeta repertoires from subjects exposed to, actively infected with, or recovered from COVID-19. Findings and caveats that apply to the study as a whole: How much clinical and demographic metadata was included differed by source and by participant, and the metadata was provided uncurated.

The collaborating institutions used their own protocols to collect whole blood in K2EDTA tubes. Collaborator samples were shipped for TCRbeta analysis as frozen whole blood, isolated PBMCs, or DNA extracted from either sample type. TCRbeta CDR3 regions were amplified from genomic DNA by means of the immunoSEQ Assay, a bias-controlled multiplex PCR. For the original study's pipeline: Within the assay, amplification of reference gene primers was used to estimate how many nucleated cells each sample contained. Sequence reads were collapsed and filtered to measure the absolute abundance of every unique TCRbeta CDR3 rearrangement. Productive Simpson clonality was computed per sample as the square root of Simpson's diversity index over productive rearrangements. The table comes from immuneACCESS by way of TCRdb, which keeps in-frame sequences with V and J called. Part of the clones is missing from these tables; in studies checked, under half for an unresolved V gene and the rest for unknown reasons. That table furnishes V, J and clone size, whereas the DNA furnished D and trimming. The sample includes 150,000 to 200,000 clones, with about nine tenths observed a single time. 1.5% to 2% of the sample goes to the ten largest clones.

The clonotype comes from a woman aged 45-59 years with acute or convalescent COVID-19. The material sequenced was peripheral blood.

The sequenced DNA is TGCGCCAGCAGCTTAGGGGGCTTAGGGACTGAAGCTTTCTTT. Its coded protein is CASSLGGLGTEAFF. This chain is built from TRBV5-1 and TRBJ1-1, with 7 middle bases fitting TRBD1. CDR1 SGHRS and CDR2 YFSETQ were looked up in the germline V gene. The cysteine opens and the phenylalanine closes a CDR3 of 14 amino acids. Here the CDR3 DNA is all that survives: 42 bases in frame from base 1. Trimmed from V: 2 bases; trimmed from J: 5 bases; junction bases lacking a gene match: 6.